Each of the 3 T cell receptor beta chains below was sequenced from the same sample in a study of post-analysis software for immune sequencing data. Study results and caveats: In patients, TRBV5-6, TRBV5-1 and TRBV20-1 belonged to 4 or 5 TRBV segments found more frequently than in controls.

No cognate antigen is known for these TCRs. The TCR beta cDNA libraries contained unique molecular identifiers. MiXCR was run by TCRdb on the PCR reads, yielding one entry per CDR3 protein. The sample holds hundreds of thousands of distinct CDR3 sequences; roughly 27% are singletons and the top ten take roughly 0.57%. Sequenced input: blood. All receptors derive from a girl between 5 and 17 years old with multiple sclerosis.

Only a few counts were recorded for this clonotype. The V call is TRBV7-2, the J call TRBJ2-1; D is perhaps TRBD1 (5 bases). The V gene's germline CDR1 is SGHTA and CDR2 FQGNSA. Trimming pared 8 bases from V and 3 bases from J, leaving 11 bases between. The CDR3 runs to 13 residues. Here the CDR3 reads CASRRRGYNEQFF. CDR3 DNA sequence: TGTGCCAGCCGTAGAAGGGGCTACAATGAGCAGTTCTTC.

The chain is built from TRBV20-1 and TRBJ1-5; perhaps TRBD1 as D (6 bases). The CDR3 loop spans 17 amino acids. Per germline, CDR1 DFQATT and CDR2 SNEGSKA (reference sequence). Deletions cut 0 bases from V and 0 bases from J, with 15 bases between. CDR3 DNA sequence: TGCAGTGCTAGAGATCAACAGGGTGGATATAGCAATCAGCCCCAGCATTTT. Amino acid sequence: CSARDQQGGYSNQPQHF.

Only a few counts were recorded for this clonotype. The chain recombines TRBV7-2 with TRBJ2-3; 8 positions match TRBD2. Germline CDR1 and CDR2: SGHTA and FQGNSA. V gave up 2 bases and J gave up 6 bases; unmatched junction bases: 7. The CDR3 has 15 residues. The CDR3 spells CASSLSPGRVDTQYF. The CDR3 DNA follows: TGTGCCAGCAGCTTATCTCCCGGGAGGGTGGATACGCAGTATTTT.